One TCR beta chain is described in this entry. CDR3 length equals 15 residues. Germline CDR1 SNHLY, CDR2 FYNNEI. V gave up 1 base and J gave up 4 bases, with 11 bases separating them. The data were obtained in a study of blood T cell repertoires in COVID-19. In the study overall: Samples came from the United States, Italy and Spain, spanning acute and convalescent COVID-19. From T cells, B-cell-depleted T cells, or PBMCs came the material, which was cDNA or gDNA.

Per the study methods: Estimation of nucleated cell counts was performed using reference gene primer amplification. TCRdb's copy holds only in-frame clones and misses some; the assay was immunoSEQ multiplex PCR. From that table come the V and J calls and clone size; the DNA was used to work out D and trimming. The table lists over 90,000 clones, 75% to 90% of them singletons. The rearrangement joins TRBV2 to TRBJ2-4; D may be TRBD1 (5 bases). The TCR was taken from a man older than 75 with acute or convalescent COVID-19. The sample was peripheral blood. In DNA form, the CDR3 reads TGTGCCAGCAGTGAAGAGGCAGGGCTTAAAAACATTCAGTACTTC. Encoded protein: CASSEEAGLKNIQYF. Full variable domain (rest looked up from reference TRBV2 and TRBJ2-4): EPEVTQTPSHQVTQMGQEVILRCVPISNHLYFYWYRQILGQKVEFLVSFYNNEISEKSEIFDDQFSVERPDGSNFTLKIRSTKLEDSAMYFCASSEEAGLKNIQYFGAGTRLSVL.